Described below is a single TCR beta chain sequence and its context. Produced via immunoSEQ multiplex PCR; TCRdb's table is partial and in-frame only. The table has some 200,000 clones, more than 80% seen once; the top ten hold about 8.8%. The CDR3 length is 16 residues. Trimming left V 5 bases short and J 4 bases short, with 20 bases between. Germline lookup yields CDR1 SNHLY and CDR2 FYNNEI. This entry belongs to a study of blood T cell repertoires in COVID-19. Sequenced sample: PBMCs or T cells enriched from blood (not recorded which). The receptor comes from a woman aged 18 to 35 who had recovered from COVID-19. This sequence joins TRBV2 and TRBJ1-1; possibly TRBD1 for D (5 bases). CDR3 in DNA: TGTGCCAGCAGTTTCTCCCGTTTAGGGGCCGGCACTGAAGCTTTCTTT. Protein product: CASSFSRLGAGTEAFF.